A single sample gave rise to the 2 T cell receptor beta chains below, sequenced in a study of blood T cells in healthy people across ages. With a J-beta primer mix and a sample-barcoded 5' primer, a second PCR ran about 7 to 12 cycles. TCRdb itself ran the 5' RACE reads through MiXCR, one entry per CDR3 protein. Of roughly 860,000 distinct CDR3 sequences in the sample, around two thirds were seen once. Specimen: blood. These receptors all come from a man aged 30 to 39 in good health.

The chain uses TRBV9 and TRBJ2-1; unclear D gene. The CDR3 length is 14 residues. CDR1 SGDLS and CDR2 YYNGEE come from the germline V gene. V was shortened by 0 bases and J by 13 bases, with 17 bases between the two germline ends. The CDR3 DNA is TGTGCCAGCAGCGTAGCTGGCTTCGGAGAGACCCAGTTCTTC. Its protein is CASSVAGFGETQFF.

The genes are TRBV5-1 and TRBJ1-2; D is possibly TRBD1 (6 bases). The CDR3 is 14 amino acids. CDR1 is SGHRS, CDR2 YFSETQ, per germline. The V end lost 4 bases, the J end lost 8 bases, and 18 bases lay between the germline ends. The CDR3 spells CASSVEGDAIGYTF. CDR3 sequence (DNA): TGCGCCAGCAGCGTTGAGGGGGACGCGATCGGCTACACCTTC.